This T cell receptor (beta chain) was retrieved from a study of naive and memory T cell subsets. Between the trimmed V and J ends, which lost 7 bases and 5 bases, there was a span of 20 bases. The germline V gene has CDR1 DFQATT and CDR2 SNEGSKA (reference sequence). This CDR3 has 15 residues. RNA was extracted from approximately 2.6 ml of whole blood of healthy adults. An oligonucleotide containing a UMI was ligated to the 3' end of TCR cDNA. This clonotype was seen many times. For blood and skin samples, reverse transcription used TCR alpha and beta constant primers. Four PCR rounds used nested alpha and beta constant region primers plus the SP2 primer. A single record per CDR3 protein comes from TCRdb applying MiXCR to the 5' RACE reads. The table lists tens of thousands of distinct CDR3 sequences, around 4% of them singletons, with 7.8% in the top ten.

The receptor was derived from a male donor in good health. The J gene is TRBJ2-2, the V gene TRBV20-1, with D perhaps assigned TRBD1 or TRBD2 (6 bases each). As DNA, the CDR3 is TGCAGTGTTCAGGGACACCGAGGGAGGACCGGGGAGCTGTTTTTT. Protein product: CSVQGHRGRTGELFF.